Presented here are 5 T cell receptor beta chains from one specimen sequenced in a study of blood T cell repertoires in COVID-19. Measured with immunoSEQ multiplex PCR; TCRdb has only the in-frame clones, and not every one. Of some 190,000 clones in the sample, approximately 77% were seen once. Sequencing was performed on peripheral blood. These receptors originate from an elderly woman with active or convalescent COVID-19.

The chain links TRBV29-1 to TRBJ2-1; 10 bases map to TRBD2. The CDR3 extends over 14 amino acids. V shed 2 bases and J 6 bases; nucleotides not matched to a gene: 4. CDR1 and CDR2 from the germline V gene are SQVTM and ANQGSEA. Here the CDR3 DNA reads TGCAGCGTTGAAAGGTTAGCGGGAGGCAATGAGCAGTTCTTC. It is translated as CSVERLAGGNEQFF.

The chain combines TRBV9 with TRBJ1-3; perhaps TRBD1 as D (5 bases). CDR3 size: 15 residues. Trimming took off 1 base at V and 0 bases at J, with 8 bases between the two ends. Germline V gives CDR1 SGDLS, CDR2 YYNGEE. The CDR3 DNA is TGTGCCAGCAGCGTAAGGGGCACCTCTGGAAACACCATATATTTT. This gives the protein CASSVRGTSGNTIYF. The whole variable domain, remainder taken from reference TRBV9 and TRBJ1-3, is DSGVTQTPKHLITATGQRVTLRCSPRSGDLSVYWYQQSLDQGLQFLIQYYNGEERAKGNILERFSAQQFPDLHSELNLSSLELGDSALYFCASSVRGTSGNTIYFGEGSWLTVV.

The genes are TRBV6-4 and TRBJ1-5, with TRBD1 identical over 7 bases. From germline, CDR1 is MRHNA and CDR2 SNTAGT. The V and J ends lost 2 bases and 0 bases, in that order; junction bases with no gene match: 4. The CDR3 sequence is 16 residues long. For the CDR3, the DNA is TGTGCCAGCAGTGACAGGGGACAGTATAGCAATCAGCCCCAGCATTTT. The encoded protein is CASSDRGQYSNQPQHF.

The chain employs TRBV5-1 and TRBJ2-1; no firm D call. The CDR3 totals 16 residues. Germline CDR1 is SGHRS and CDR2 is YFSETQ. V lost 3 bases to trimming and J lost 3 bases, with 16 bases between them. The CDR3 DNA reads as TGCGCCAGCAGCTCATACGCCACTAACCTCTACAATGAGCAGTTCTTC. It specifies CASSSYATNLYNEQFF.

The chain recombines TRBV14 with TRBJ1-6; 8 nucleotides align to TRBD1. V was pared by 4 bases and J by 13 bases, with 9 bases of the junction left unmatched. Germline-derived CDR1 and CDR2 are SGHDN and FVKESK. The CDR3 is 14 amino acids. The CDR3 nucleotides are TGTGCCAGCAGCCCATCGGACAGGGTCTCCCCCCTCCACTTT. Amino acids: CASSPSDRVSPLHF.